Below, one T cell receptor (beta chain) is given with its context. The antigen is unknown. This table comes from immunoSEQ multiplex PCR, and its TCRdb copy is limited to in-frame clones, with some not included. The repertoire holds roughly 80,000 clones, with over 80% as singletons. The record originates from a study of OX40 agonist ivuxolimab in advanced cancers. Study-level information: Patients were given ivuxolimab, an antibody that agonizes OX40 (CD134). Findings of the study overall: At 0.1 to 3.0 mg/kg, clonal expansion of CD4+ and CD8+ blood T cells had occurred by week 6. There were, on average, more expanded clones in CD8+ T cells than in CD4+. Certain nonresponders likewise exhibited a low normalized T-cell clonal expansion.

The CDR3 consists of 14 residues. With V trimmed by 4 bases and J by 2 bases, 2 bases remained unmatched. In germline, CDR1 is SGHRS, CDR2 YFSETQ. The chain combines TRBV5-1 with TRBJ1-4, with TRBD1 identical over 7 bases. The source is an adult with an advanced solid tumor such as melanoma, head and neck, liver or kidney cancer. The sample in question was CD4+ or CD8+ T cells sorted from blood, obtained in a trial of the OX40 agonist ivuxolimab. CDR3 DNA sequence: TGCGCCAGCAGCCTACAGGGGACTAATGAAAAACTGTTTTTT. Encoded protein: CASSLQGTNEKLFF.